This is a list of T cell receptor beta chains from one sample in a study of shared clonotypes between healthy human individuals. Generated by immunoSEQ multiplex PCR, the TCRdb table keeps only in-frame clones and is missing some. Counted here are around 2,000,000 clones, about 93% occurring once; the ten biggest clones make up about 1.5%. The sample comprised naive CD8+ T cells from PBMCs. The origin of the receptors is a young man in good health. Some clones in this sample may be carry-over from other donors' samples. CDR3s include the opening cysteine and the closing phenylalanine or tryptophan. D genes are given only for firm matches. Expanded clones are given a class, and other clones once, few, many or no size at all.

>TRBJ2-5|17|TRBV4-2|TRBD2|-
TGTGCCAGCAGCCAACTGGCGGGAGACGTCGGGGTGGAGACCCAGTACTTC
CASSQLAGDVGVETQYF
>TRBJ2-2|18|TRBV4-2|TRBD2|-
TGTGCCAGCAGCCAATCGCTAGCGGGAGGGCAGGACACCGGGGAGCTGTTTTTT
CASSQSLAGGQDTGELFF
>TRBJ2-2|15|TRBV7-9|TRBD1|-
TGTGCCAGCCACCCCGGCAACAGGGGGAGCGGGGAGCTGTTTTTT
CASHPGNRGSGELFF
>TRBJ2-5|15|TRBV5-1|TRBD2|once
TGCGCCAGCAGCCCGAGACTAGCGGGAGGGAAGACCCAGTACTTC
CASSPRLAGGKTQYF
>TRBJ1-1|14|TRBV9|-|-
TGTGCCAGCAGCGGCCCCGAGTTGGGGCTTGAAGCTTTCTTT
CASSGPELGLEAFF
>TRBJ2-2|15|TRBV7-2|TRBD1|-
TGTGCCAGCACCGGAAGGACAGGGGTGACCGGGGAGCTGTTTTTT
CASTGRTGVTGELFF
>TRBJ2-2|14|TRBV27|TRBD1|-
TGTGCCAGCAAAATTACAGGGGTTAGCGGGGAGCTGTTTTTT
CASKITGVSGELFF
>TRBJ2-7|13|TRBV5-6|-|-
TGTGCCAGCAGCTCCCGGGGCTCCTACGAGCAGTACTTC
CASSSRGSYEQYF
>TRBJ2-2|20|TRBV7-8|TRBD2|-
TGTGCCAGCGCCTTCCCTCGGCGACTAGCGGGAGGGTCGGACACCGGGGAGCTGTTTTTT
CASAFPRRLAGGSDTGELFF
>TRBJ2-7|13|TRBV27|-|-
TGTGCCAGCAGTTTGTCCAGTCTTGGAGAGCAGTACTTC
CASSLSSLGEQYF
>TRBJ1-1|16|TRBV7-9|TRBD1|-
TGTGCCAGCAGCTTAGAGGGACAGGGGGCACGAACTGAAGCTTTCTTT
CASSLEGQGARTEAFF
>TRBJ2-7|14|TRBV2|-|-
TGTGCCAGCAGTGAGGGGCCTTCTACCTACGAGCAGTACTTC
CASSEGPSTYEQYF
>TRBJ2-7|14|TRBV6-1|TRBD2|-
TGTGCCAGCAGCTGGTCTAGCGGCTCCTACGAGCAGTACTTC
CASSWSSGSYEQYF
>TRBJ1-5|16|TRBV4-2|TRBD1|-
TGTGCCAGCAGCCACCGAGACAGGGGGCTAGACCAGCCCCAGCATTTT
CASSHRDRGLDQPQHF
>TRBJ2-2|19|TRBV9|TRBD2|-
TGTGCCAGCAGCGCGCCCTCACTAGCGGGAGTTACCCCTGGCGGGGAGCTGTTTTTT
CASSAPSLAGVTPGGELFF
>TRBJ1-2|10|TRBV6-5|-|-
TGTGCCAGCATCGGGAACGGCTACACCTTC
CASIGNGYTF
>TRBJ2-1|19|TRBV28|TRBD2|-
TGTGCCAGCAGTTGGCGGGGACTAGCGGGAGCGATCTCCTACAATGAGCAGTTCTTC
CASSWRGLAGAISYNEQFF
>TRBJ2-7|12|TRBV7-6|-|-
TGTGCCAGCAGCCCCACCCCCAACGAGCAGTACTTC
CASSPTPNEQYF
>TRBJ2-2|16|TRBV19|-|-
TGTGCCAGTAGTATAGGGAAGGGACCCTACACCGGGGAGCTGTTTTTT
CASSIGKGPYTGELFF
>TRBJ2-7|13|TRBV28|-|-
TGTGCCAGCACACCTTTGACAGACTACGAGCAGTACTTC
CASTPLTDYEQYF
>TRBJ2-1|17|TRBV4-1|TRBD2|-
TGCGCCAGCAGCCAAGATCGCGGGACTAGCGTTAGGGTGAGGGAGTTCTTC
CASSQDRGTSVRVREFF
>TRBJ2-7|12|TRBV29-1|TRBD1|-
TGCAGCGTCCCGCGCGCAGGGGGAGAGCAGTACTTC
CSVPRAGGEQYF
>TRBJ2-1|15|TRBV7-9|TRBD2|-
TGTGCCAGCAGCTTAATGCGGGAGGGCTACAATGAGCAGTTCTTC
CASSLMREGYNEQFF
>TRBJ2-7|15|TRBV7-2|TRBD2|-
TGTGCCAGCAGCTGGGACGGGAGGCTAATCTACGAGCAGTACTTC
CASSWDGRLIYEQYF
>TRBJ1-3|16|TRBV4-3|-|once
TGCGCCAGCAGCCGAGGGACGGTCAGCTCTGGAAACACCATATATTTT
CASSRGTVSSGNTIYF
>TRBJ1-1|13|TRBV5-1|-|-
TGCGCCAGCAGGTTTCGACTGAACACTGAAGCTTTCTTT
CASRFRLNTEAFF
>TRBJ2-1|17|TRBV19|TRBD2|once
TGTGCCAGTAGTATAGCGACTAGCGGATGGGGGTGGAATGAGCAGTTCTTC
CASSIATSGWGWNEQFF
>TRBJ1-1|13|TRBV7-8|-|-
TGTGCCAGCAGCTTTGAGGGGAACACTGAAGCTTTCTTT
CASSFEGNTEAFF
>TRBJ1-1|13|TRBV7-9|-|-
TGTGCCAGCAGCCAGCCGGGGGGGACTGAAGCTTTCTTT
CASSQPGGTEAFF
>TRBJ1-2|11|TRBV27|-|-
TGTGCCAGCCTAGGTCCCTATGGCTACACCTTC
CASLGPYGYTF
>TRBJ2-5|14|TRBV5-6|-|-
TGTGCCAGCAGCTTGGGAAAGCTCCAAGAGACCCAGTACTTC
CASSLGKLQETQYF
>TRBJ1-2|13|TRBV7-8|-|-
TGTGCCACCCTGGGGGCGCTGAACTATGGCTACACCTTC
CATLGALNYGYTF
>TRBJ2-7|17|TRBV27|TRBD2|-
TGTGCCAGCAGTTTAAGTGGACTAGCGGGAGAATCCTACGAGCAGTACTTC
CASSLSGLAGESYEQYF
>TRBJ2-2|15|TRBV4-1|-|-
TGCGCCAGCAGCCAGACCGACCTCGCCACCGGGGAGCTGTTTTTT
CASSQTDLATGELFF